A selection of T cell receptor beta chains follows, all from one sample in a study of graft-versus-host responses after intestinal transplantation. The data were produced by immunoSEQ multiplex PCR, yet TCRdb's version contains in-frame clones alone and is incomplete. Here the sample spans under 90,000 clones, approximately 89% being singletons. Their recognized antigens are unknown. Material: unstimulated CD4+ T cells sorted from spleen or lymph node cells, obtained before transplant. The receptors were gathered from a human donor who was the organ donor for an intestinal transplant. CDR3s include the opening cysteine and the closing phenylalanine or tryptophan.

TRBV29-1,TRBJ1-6,CSVADRLGDNSPLHF
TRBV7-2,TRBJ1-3,CASSPRGLVATIYF
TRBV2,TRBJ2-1,CASSETHYNEQFF
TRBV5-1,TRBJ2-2,CASQAREAGELFF
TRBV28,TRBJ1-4,CASSLSTGGLFF
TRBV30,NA,CAWSVRGGTQYF
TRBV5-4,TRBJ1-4,CASSAGSATNEKLFF
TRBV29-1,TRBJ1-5,CSVMTGNNQPQHF
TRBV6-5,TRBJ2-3,CASSYSIFGFTDTQYF
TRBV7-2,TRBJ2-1,CASSVGGSSYNEQFF
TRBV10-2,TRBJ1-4,CASSEFNSPKLFF
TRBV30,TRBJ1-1,CAWSVGTLNTEAFF
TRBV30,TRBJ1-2,CAWSRGGGKDGYTF
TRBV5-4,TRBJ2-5,CASSLVSGSETQYF
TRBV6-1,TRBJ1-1,CASSGRDYLITEAFF
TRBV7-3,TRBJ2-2,CASSFPRGNGELFF
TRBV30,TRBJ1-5,CAWSFAGSQQPQHF